This T cell receptor (beta chain) derives from a study of cytomegalovirus exposure and HLA in healthy donors. The germline V gene has CDR1 SGHKS and CDR2 YYEKEE (reference sequence). The length of the CDR3 is 13 residues. Trimming stripped 3 bases from V and 1 base from J, with 7 bases between. General study points: Information on immune exposure was restricted to one variable (CMV serostatus).

Only one count was recorded for this clone. Its antigen is unknown. Vbeta (60) and Jbeta (13) primers were used in the PCR. Data came from immunoSEQ multiplex PCR; TCRdb stores just in-frame clones and leaves some out. The table records 150,000 to 200,000 clones, around 83% of them present only once. The chain employs TRBV5-5 and TRBJ1-1; maybe TRBD1 (5 bases). This receptor was taken from a man aged 18 to 35 in good health and CMV-seropositive. Sequenced input: PBMCs. The CDR3 reads CASSSRENTEAFF. The CDR3 DNA sequence: TGTGCCAGCAGCTCCAGGGAGAACACTGAAGCTTTCTTT.